This T cell receptor (beta chain) was observed in a study of blood T cell repertoires in COVID-19. TCRdb's copy holds only in-frame clones and misses some; the assay was immunoSEQ multiplex PCR. The table has 200,000 or so clones, around 86% seen once. The germline V gene encodes CDR1 SGHRS and CDR2 YFSETQ. With V trimmed by 6 bases and J by 0 bases, 4 bases remained unmatched. The CDR3 has 15 residues. The J gene is TRBJ2-2, the V gene TRBV5-1; 8 bases are shared with TRBD2. Material for sequencing was PBMCs or T cells enriched from blood (not recorded which). The TCR sequence derives from a woman in her forties with acute COVID-19. CDR3 loop: CASTAGVSNTGELFF. DNA for the CDR3: TGCGCCAGCACAGCGGGGGTCTCGAACACCGGGGAGCTGTTTTTT.